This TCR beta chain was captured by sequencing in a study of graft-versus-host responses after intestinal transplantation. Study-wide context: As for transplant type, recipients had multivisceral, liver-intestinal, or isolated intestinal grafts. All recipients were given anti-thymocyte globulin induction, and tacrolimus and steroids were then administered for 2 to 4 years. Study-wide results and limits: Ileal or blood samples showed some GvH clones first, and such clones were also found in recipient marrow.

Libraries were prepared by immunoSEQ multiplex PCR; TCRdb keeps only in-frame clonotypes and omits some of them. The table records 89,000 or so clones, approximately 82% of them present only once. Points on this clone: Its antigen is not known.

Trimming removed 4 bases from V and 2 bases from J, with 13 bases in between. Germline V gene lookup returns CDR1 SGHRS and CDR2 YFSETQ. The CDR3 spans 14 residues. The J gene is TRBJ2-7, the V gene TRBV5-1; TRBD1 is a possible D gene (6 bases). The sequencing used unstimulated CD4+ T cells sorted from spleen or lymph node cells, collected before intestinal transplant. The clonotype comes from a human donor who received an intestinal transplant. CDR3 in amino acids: CASSPGTTTYEQYF. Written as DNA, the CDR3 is TGCGCCAGCAGCCCCGGGACAACTACCTACGAGCAGTACTTC.